Here is one T cell receptor (beta chain) with its context. Its antigen remains unidentified. Base qualities are not provided; no much larger clone lies one nucleotide away. CDR1 and CDR2, per the germline V gene, are SGHTA and FQGNSA. From cysteine to phenylalanine, the CDR3 is 13 amino acids long. Solely the CDR3 DNA is kept, with 39 bases framed from the first base. V is reduced by 4 bases and J by 0 bases, leaving a spacing of 6 bases between them. The trial excluded patients who had a history of autoimmune disease or who were on systemic immunosuppression. Peripheral blood for TCR sequencing was collected from all dose cohorts at baseline, on cycle 4 day 1, and on cycle 7 day 1. The samples were taken from a phase I, first-in-human, multicenter, open-label dose-escalation trial of ivuxolimab. Adults with locally advanced or metastatic melanoma, renal cell, hepatocellular, or head and neck squamous cell carcinoma were enrolled in the trial. Before TCR sequencing, CD4+ and CD8+ T cells were separately sorted from peripheral blood.

This entry is derived from a study of OX40 agonist ivuxolimab in advanced cancers. For the study in its entirety: The costimulatory receptor OX40 (CD134) was targeted by ivuxolimab, a fully human IgG2 agonistic monoclonal antibody. Intravenous ivuxolimab was administered to patients every 2 weeks at six dose levels: 0.01, 0.1, 0.3, 1.5, 3 and 10 mg/kg. Of the approximately 50 dose-escalation patients, hepatocellular carcinoma was present in about 20, melanoma in around 15, renal cell carcinoma in 9 and head and neck cancer in 9. In the dose-escalation cohort, 82.7% of patients were male, and the mean age was approximately 60 years, with a range of about 20 to 90. Prior anti-PD-1, anti-PD-L1 or anti-CTLA-4 therapy was permitted, and about two fifths of dose-escalation patients had received checkpoint inhibitors. Partial responses occurred in three dose-escalation patients: two with cutaneous melanoma and one with hepatocellular carcinoma. The point of sequencing TCRbeta in the periphery was to test whether ivuxolimab changed TCR sequence diversity and drove clonal T-cell expansion. The paper describes the monotherapy dose-escalation part (N ≈ 50 patients) of the phase I trial of ivuxolimab. What the work shows at the level of the full study, not this receptor alone: The antigen specificity of the clonally expanded peripheral T cells was not determined. After ivuxolimab, CD8+ T cells had more expanded clones than CD4+ T cells on average. At doses from 0.1 to 3.0 mg/kg, clonal expansion was seen in both CD4+ and CD8+ blood T cells between baseline and week 6. Low levels of normalized T-cell clonal expansion were also seen in some patients who did not respond. In partial responders in the 0.1-3.0 mg/kg groups, normalized peripheral clonal expansion was found to be among the lowest, especially among CD8+ T cells.

Genomic DNA was isolated from the sorted cells so that the TCRbeta CDR3 region could be sequenced. The immunoSEQ Assay was used to sequence the TCRbeta CDR3 regions. The table was pulled from immuneACCESS by TCRdb, which kept in-frame rearrangements only. Such tables lose some clones; where checked, under half of the loss comes from unresolved V genes, and the rest has no known cause. This sample is represented by around 67,000 clones; about 88% of them were singletons. The ten top clones hold 2.4% of the sample. Sequencing was performed on CD4+ or CD8+ T cells sorted from blood, taken in a trial of the OX40 agonist ivuxolimab. This clonotype originated in an adult with an advanced solid tumor such as melanoma, head and neck, liver or kidney cancer. The sequence joins TRBV7-2 to TRBJ1-1; the D gene remains uncertain. Here is the DNA: TGTGCCAGCAGCTCTGGGTTGAACACTGAAGCTTTCTTT. Its amino acids are CASSSGLNTEAFF.